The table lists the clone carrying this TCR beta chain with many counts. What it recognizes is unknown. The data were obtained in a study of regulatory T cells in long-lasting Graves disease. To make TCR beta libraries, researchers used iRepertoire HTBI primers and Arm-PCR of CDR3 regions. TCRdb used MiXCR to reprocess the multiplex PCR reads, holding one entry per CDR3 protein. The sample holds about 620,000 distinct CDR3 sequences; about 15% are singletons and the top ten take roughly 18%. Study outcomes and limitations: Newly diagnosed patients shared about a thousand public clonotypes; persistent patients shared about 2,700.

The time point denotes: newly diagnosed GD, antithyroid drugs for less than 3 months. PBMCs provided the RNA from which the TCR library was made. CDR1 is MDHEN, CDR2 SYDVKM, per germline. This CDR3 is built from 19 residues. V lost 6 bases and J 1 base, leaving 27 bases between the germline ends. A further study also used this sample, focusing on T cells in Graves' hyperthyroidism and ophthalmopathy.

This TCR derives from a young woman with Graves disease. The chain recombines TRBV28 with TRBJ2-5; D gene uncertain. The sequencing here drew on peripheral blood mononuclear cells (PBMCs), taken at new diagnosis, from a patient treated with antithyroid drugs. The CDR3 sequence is CASSPIQDSIRVPQETQYF. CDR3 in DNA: TGTGCCAGCAGCCCCATTCAAGACTCGATAAGGGTACCCCAAGAGACCCAGTACTTC.